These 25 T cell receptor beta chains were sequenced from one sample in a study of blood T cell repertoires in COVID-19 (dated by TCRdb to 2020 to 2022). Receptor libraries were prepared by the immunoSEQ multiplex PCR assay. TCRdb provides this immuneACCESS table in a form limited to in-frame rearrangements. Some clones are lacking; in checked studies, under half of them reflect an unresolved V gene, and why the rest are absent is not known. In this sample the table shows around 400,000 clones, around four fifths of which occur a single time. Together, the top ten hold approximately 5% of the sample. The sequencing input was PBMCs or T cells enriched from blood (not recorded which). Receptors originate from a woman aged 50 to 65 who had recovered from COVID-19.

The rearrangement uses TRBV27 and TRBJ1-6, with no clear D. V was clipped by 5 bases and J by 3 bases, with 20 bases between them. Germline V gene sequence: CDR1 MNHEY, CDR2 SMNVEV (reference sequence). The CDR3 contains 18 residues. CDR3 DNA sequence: TGTGCCAGCAGTCGAAAACCAGGTGACGGTGTCTATAATTCACCCCTCCACTTT. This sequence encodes CASSRKPGDGVYNSPLHF.

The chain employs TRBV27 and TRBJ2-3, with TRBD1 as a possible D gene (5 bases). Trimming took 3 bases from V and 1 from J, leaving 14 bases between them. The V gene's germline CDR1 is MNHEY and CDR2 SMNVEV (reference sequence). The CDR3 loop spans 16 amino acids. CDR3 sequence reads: CASSLVGLGGTDTQYF. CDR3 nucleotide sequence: TGTGCCAGCAGTTTGGTGGGGCTAGGGGGCACAGATACGCAGTATTTT.

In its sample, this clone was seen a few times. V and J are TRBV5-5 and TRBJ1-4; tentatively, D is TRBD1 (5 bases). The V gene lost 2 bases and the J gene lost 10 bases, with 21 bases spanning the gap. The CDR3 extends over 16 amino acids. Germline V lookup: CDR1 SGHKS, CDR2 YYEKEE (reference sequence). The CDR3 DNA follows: TGTGCCAGCAGCTTTTTAACCCAGGGTTTAACCCGAAAACTGTTTTTT. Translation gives CASSFLTQGLTRKLFF.

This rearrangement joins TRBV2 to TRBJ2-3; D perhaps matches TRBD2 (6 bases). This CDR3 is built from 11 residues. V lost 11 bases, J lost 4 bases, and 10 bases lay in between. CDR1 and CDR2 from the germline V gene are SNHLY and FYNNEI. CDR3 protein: CAWWGADTQYF. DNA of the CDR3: TGTGCCTGGTGGGGGGCAGATACGCAGTATTTT.

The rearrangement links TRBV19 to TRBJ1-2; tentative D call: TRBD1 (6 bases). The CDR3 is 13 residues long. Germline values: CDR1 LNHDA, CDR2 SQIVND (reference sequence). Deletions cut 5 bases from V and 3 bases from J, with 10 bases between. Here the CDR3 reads CASSSTGDYGYTF. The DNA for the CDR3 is TGTGCCAGTAGTTCGACAGGCGACTATGGCTACACCTTC. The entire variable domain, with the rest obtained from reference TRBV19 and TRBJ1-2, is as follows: DGGITQSPKYLFRKEGQNVTLSCEQNLNHDAMYWYRQDPGQGLRLIYYSQIVNDFQKGDIAEGYSVSREKKESFPLTVTSAQKNPTAFYLCASSSTGDYGYTFGSGTRLTVV.

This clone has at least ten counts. The CDR3 protein is CASSAYRVLGETQYF. CDR3 sequence (DNA): TGTGCCAGCAGCGCCTACAGGGTACTGGGAGAGACCCAGTACTTC. This sequence joins TRBV7-8 and TRBJ2-5, with D possibly TRBD1 on 6 matching bases. The length of the CDR3 is 15 residues. V lost 5 bases and J 4 bases, leaving 17 bases between the germline ends. The germline V gene has CDR1 SGHVS and CDR2 FQNEAQ.

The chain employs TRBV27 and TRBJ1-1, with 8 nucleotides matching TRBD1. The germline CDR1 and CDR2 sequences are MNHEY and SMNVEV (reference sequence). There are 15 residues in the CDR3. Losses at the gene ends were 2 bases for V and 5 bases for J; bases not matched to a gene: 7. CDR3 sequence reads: CASSLLPGGGTEAFF. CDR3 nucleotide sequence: TGTGCCAGCAGTTTACTACCAGGGGGCGGGACTGAAGCTTTCTTT.

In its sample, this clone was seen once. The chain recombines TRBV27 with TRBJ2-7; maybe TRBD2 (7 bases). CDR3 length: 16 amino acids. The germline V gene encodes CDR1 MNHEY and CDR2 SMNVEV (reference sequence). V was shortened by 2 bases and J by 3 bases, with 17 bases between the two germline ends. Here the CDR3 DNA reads TGTGCCAGCAGTTTAGTTACGGCGGGGGCGGGCTACGAGCAGTACTTC. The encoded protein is CASSLVTAGAGYEQYF.

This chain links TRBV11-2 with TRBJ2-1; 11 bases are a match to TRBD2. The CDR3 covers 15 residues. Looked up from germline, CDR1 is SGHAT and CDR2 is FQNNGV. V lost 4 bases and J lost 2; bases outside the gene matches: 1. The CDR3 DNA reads TGTGCCAGCAGCTCGGGACTAGCGGCCTACAATGAGCAGTTCTTC. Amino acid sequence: CASSSGLAAYNEQFF.

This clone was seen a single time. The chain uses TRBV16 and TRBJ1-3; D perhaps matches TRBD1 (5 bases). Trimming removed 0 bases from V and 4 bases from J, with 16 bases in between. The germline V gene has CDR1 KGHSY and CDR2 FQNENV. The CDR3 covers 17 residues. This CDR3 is CASSQSIDGGVGNTIYF. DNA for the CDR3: TGTGCCAGCAGCCAATCGATCGATGGAGGGGTCGGAAACACCATATATTTT.

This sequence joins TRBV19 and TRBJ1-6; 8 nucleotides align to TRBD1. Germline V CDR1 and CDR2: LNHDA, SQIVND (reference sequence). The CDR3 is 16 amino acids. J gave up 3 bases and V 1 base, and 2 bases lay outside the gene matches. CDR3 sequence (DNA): TGTGCCAGTAGTATAGGGACAGGGATCTATAATTCACCCCTCCACTTT. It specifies CASSIGTGIYNSPLHF.

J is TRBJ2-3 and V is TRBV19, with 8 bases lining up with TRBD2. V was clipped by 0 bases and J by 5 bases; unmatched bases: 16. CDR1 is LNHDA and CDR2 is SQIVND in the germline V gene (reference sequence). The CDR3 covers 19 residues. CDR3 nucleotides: TGTGCCAGTAGTATAGATCTCTTCAAATCAGCGGGAGCCGTAGATACGCAGTATTTT. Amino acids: CASSIDLFKSAGAVDTQYF.

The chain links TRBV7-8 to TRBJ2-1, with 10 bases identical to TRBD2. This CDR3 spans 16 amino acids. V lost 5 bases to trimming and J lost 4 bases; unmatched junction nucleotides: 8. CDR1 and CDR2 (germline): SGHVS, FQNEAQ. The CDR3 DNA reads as TGTGCCAGCAGCGTTAGCGGGGGGACCCTATACAATGAGCAGTTCTTC. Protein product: CASSVSGGTLYNEQFF.

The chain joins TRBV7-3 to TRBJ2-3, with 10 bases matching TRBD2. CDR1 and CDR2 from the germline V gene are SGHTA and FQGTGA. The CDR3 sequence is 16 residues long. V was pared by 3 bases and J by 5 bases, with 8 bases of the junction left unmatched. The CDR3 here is CASSFSGLAGEDTQYF. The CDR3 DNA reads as TGTGCCAGCAGCTTTTCAGGTCTAGCGGGAGAAGATACGCAGTATTTT.

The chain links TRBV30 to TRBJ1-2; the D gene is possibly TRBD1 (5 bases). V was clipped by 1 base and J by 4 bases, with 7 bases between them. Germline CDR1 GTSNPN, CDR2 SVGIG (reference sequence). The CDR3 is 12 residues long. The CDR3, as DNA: TGTGCCTGGAGTGGGGGCATCTATGGCTACACCTTC. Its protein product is CAWSGGIYGYTF.

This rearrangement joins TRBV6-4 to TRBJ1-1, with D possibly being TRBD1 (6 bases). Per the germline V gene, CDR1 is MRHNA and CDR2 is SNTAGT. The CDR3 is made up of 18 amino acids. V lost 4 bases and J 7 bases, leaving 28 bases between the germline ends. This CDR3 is CASSASATTGGRPNEAFF. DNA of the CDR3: TGTGCCAGCAGTGCCTCAGCTACAACGGGGGGCAGGCCTAATGAAGCTTTCTTT.

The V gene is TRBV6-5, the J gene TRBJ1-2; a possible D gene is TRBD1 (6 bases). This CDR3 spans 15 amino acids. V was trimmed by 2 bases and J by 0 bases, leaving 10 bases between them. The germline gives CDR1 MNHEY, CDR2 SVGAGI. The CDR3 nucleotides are TGTGCCAGCAGTTACGCGACAGGCCCTAACTATGGCTACACCTTC. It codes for CASSYATGPNYGYTF.

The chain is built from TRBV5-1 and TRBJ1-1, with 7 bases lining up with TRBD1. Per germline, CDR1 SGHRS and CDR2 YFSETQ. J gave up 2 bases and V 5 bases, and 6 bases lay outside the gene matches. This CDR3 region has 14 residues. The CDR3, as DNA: TGCGCCAGCAGATATGGGACAGCCAACACTGAAGCTTTCTTT. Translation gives CASRYGTANTEAFF. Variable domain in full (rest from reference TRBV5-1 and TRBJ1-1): KAGVTQTPRYLIKTRGQQVTLSCSPISGHRSVSWYQQTPGQGLQFLFEYFSETQRNKGNFPGRFSGRQFSNSRSEMNVSTLELGDSALYLCASRYGTANTEAFFGQGTRLTVV.

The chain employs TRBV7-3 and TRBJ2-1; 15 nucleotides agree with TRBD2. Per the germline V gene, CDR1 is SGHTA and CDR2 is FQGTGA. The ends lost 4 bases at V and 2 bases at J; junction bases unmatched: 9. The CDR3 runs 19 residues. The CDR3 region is CASSSLGLAGGPTYNEQFF. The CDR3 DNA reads TGTGCCAGCAGCTCCCTCGGACTAGCGGGAGGGCCGACCTACAATGAGCAGTTCTTC.

CDR3 nucleotide sequence: TGTGCCAGCAGTTACAATCTCAATCAGCCCCAGCATTTT. Protein product: CASSYNLNQPQHF. The genes are TRBV6-5 and TRBJ1-5; no definite D call. The CDR3 contains 13 residues. Germline V CDR1 and CDR2: MNHEY, SVGAGI. Trimming stripped 2 bases from V and 3 bases from J, with 5 bases between.

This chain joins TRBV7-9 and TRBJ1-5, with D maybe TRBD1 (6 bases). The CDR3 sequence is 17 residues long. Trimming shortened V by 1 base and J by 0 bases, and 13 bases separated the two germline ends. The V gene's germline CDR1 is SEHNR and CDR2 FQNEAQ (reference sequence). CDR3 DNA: TGTGCCAGCAGCTTAGGGGCAGGGGTGGATAGCAATCAGCCCCAGCATTTT. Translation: CASSLGAGVDSNQPQHF.

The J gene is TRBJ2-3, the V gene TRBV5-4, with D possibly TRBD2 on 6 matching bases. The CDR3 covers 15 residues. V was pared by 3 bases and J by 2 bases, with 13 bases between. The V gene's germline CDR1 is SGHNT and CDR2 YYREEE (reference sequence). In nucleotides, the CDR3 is TGTGCCAGCAGCTCATCCCCGGGGGACACAGATACGCAGTATTTT. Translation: CASSSSPGDTDTQYF. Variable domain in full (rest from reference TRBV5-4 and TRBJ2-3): ETGVTQSPTHLIKTRGQQVTLRCSSQSGHNTVSWYQQALGQGPQFIFQYYREEENGRGNFPPRFSGLQFPNYSSELNVNALELDDSALYLCASSSSPGDTDTQYFGPGTRLTVL.

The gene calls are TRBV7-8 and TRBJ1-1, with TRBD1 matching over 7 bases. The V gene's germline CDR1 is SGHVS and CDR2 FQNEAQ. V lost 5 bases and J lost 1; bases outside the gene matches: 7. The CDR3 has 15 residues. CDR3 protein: CASSPNRGRNTEAFF. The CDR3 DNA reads TGTGCCAGCAGCCCAAACAGGGGCCGGAACACTGAAGCTTTCTTT.

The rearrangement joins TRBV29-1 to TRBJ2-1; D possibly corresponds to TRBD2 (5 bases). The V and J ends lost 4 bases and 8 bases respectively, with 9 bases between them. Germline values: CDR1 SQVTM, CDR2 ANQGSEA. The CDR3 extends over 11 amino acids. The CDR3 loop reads CSVASWDEQFF. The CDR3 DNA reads TGCAGCGTTGCTAGCTGGGATGAGCAGTTCTTC.

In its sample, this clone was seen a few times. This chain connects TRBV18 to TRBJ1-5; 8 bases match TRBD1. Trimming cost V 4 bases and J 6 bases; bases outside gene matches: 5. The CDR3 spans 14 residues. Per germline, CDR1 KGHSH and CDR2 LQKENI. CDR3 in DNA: TGTGCCAGCTCACAACAGGGGGGTCGTCAGCCCCAGCATTTT. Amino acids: CASSQQGGRQPQHF.